These 17 T cell receptor beta chains came from one sample sequenced in a study of response to subunit inactivated influenza vaccine. TCRdb re-called the RT-PCR reads through MiXCR, storing one row per CDR3 protein. The table shows some 500,000 distinct CDR3 sequences, with 16% occurring only once. The specimen was CD4+ T cells sorted from PBMCs, collected around 25 months after vaccination. The receptors come from a man in his fifties or sixties who received an inactivated influenza vaccine.

This clonotype has just a few counts. J is TRBJ2-7 and V is TRBV12-3 or TRBV12-4, with 7 bases aligning to TRBD2. The J segment lost 3 bases and the V segment lost 5 bases, leaving 10 bases of the junction unmatched. CDR3 length equals 15 residues. The CDR3 loop is CASSQLGGNHYEQYF. DNA for the CDR3: TGTGCCAGCAGTCAACTCGGGGGGAACCACTACGAGCAGTACTTC.

The chain recombines TRBV4-3 with TRBJ2-3, with 9 bases matching TRBD2. Germline loops: CDR1 LGHNA, CDR2 YSLEER. The junction had 6 bases not matched to a gene; V was cut back by 4 bases and J by 4 bases. The CDR3 totals 15 residues. The CDR3: CASSRRGGESDTQYF. Here the CDR3 DNA reads TGCGCCAGCAGCCGGCGGGGGGGAGAGTCAGATACGCAGTATTTT.

This clonotype showed up just a few times. The chain joins TRBV4-3 to TRBJ2-1; D not certain. Germline V gives CDR1 LGHNA, CDR2 YSLEER. The CDR3 is 15 amino acids. V lost 0 bases to trimming and J lost 4 bases, with 10 bases between them. The CDR3 coding sequence is TGCGCCAGCAGCCAAGAGGTTTGGAGTTACAATGAGCAGTTCTTC. Protein: CASSQEVWSYNEQFF.

About this clonotype itself: A much larger clone differs by one base, so this may be a read error. J is TRBJ2-7 and V is TRBV20-1, with TRBD2 matching over 13 bases. This CDR3 has 14 amino acids. Germline V gene sequence: CDR1 DFQATT, CDR2 SNEGSKA (reference sequence). J lost 1 base, V lost 4 bases, and 1 base had no gene match. The CDR3 DNA is TGCAGTGCTATGGGACTAGCGGGATCCTACGAGCAGTACTTC. Protein product: CSAMGLAGSYEQYF.

The sample holds a few counts of this clonotype. V and J are TRBV7-9 and TRBJ2-1; D uncertain. Germline-derived CDR1 and CDR2 are SEHNR and FQNEAQ (reference sequence). There are 14 residues in the CDR3. Trimming stripped 0 bases from V and 4 bases from J, with 7 bases between. The CDR3 DNA reads TGTGCCAGCAGCTTAGCAGAACAGTACAATGAGCAGTTCTTC. Protein sequence: CASSLAEQYNEQFF.

This clonotype turned up a few times. The chain joins TRBV20-1 to TRBJ2-7, with 7 nucleotides matching TRBD1. This CDR3 has 14 amino acids. Per the germline V gene, CDR1 is DFQATT and CDR2 is SNEGSKA (reference sequence). Trimming cost V 8 bases and J 2 bases; bases outside gene matches: 12. The CDR3 nucleotides are TGCAGTACCCTACCGGGACAGAGAACCTACGAGCAGTACTTC. This translates into CSTLPGQRTYEQYF.

V usage is TRBV30 and J usage is TRBJ1-1; D uncertain. The CDR3 has 13 residues. Germline V gives CDR1 GTSNPN, CDR2 SVGIG (reference sequence). V lost 0 bases and J 3 bases, leaving 8 bases between the germline ends. This CDR3 reads CAWSVSSDTEAFF. CDR3 sequence (DNA): TGTGCCTGGAGTGTCTCCTCGGACACTGAAGCTTTCTTT.

The rearrangement uses TRBV11-3 and TRBJ2-1; 14 nucleotides align to TRBD2. Germline V gene lookup returns CDR1 SGHNT and CDR2 YENEEA. With 3 bases clipped from V and 9 bases from J, the junction kept 4 bases outside the gene matches. The CDR3 totals 15 residues. DNA for the CDR3: TGTGCCAGCAGCTTGACTAGCGGGAGGGCGGTTGAGCAGTTCTTC. Residues: CASSLTSGRAVEQFF. Full variable domain (outside the CDR3, taken from reference TRBV11-3 and TRBJ2-1): EAGVVQSPRYKIIEKKQPVAFWCNPISGHNTLYWYLQNLGQGPELLIRYENEEAVDDSQLPKDRFSAERLKGVDSTLKIQPAELGDSAVYLCASSLTSGRAVEQFFGPGTRLTVL.

This rearrangement joins TRBV6-2 or TRBV6-3 to TRBJ2-7, with 8 bases that match TRBD1. The J segment lost 5 bases and the V segment lost 5 bases, leaving 11 bases of the junction unmatched. CDR1 is MNHEY, CDR2 SVGEGT, per germline. The CDR3 is 15 amino acids. The CDR3 sequence is CASSNGQGNPHEQYF. Here the CDR3 DNA reads TGTGCCAGCAGTAACGGACAGGGTAACCCGCACGAGCAGTACTTC.

This chain connects TRBV2 to TRBJ2-2; D perhaps matches TRBD2 (6 bases). Germline-derived CDR1 and CDR2 are SNHLY and FYNNEI. This CDR3 is built from 14 residues. The ends were cut back, 6 bases at V and 4 bases at J, with 12 bases in the middle. CDR3 DNA sequence: TGTGCCAGCAGATCACTAGCCACCACCGGGGAGCTGTTTTTT. It yields the protein CASRSLATTGELFF.

Here the CDR3 reads CASTGGFGGSYNEQFF. The CDR3 nucleotides are TGTGCCAGCACCGGCGGTTTTGGGGGCTCCTACAATGAGCAGTTCTTC. This sequence joins TRBV6-2 or TRBV6-3 and TRBJ2-1; D possibly uses TRBD1 or TRBD2 (5 bases each). Between the trimmed V and J ends, which lost 7 bases and 0 bases, there was a span of 16 bases. This CDR3 is 16 amino acids long. Germline V CDR1 and CDR2: MNHEY, SVGEGT.

This clonotype was observed many times. V gene TRBV29-1 combines with J gene TRBJ2-3; 11 bases align to TRBD1. The V gene's germline CDR1 is SQVTM and CDR2 ANQGSEA. J gave up 3 bases and V 6 bases, and 8 bases lay outside the gene matches. This CDR3 is built from 15 residues. The CDR3 bases are TGCAGCGTGGTGGGACAGGGGGTCTGGACAGATACGCAGTATTTT. This encodes CSVVGQGVWTDTQYF.

This clonotype came up a few times. This chain links TRBV5-6 with TRBJ1-3; D perhaps matches TRBD1 (6 bases). The V and J ends lost 2 bases and 0 bases respectively, with 9 bases between them. The germline CDR1 and CDR2 sequences are SGHDT and YYEEEE. The CDR3 consists of 15 residues. CDR3 DNA sequence: TGTGCCAGCAGCTTAGACAGGAACTCTGGAAACACCATATATTTT. Protein sequence: CASSLDRNSGNTIYF.

This clonotype was seen only a few times. The V and J genes are TRBV20-1 and TRBJ1-1, with D unclear. Trimming stripped 0 bases from V and 11 bases from J, with 13 bases between. The CDR3 sequence is 12 residues long. Germline values: CDR1 DFQATT, CDR2 SNEGSKA (reference sequence). The CDR3 here is CSARDFLNLAFF. The CDR3 DNA follows: TGCAGTGCTAGAGATTTCTTAAATTTGGCTTTCTTT.

At least ten counts were recorded for this clonotype. The genes are TRBV7-2 and TRBJ2-3, with 11 positions matching TRBD2. J lost 10 bases, V lost 1 base, and 4 bases had no gene match. In germline, CDR1 is SGHTA, CDR2 FQGNSA. This CDR3 is 14 amino acids long. The CDR3 sequence: CASSLGRTSGPQYF. The CDR3 nucleotides are TGTGCCAGCAGCTTAGGTAGGACTAGCGGGCCGCAGTATTTT.

This clonotype showed up just a few times. The chain recombines TRBV5-4 with TRBJ2-1, with D uncertain. The CDR3 is 11 amino acids. Trimming cost V 9 bases and J 9 bases, with 13 bases left between them. Germline V gene sequence: CDR1 SGHNT, CDR2 YYREEE (reference sequence). CDR3 in DNA: TGTGCCACGTCGGCGTTTGGTGAGCAGTTCTTC. Protein sequence: CATSAFGEQFF.

J is TRBJ2-3 and V is TRBV2; 7 nucleotides match TRBD2. The germline CDR1 and CDR2 sequences are SNHLY and FYNNEI. This CDR3 contains 13 residues. V shed 6 bases and J 4 bases; nucleotides not matched to a gene: 4. DNA of the CDR3: TGTGCCAGCAGAGGGGACTACCCAGATACGCAGTATTTT. This translates into CASRGDYPDTQYF.